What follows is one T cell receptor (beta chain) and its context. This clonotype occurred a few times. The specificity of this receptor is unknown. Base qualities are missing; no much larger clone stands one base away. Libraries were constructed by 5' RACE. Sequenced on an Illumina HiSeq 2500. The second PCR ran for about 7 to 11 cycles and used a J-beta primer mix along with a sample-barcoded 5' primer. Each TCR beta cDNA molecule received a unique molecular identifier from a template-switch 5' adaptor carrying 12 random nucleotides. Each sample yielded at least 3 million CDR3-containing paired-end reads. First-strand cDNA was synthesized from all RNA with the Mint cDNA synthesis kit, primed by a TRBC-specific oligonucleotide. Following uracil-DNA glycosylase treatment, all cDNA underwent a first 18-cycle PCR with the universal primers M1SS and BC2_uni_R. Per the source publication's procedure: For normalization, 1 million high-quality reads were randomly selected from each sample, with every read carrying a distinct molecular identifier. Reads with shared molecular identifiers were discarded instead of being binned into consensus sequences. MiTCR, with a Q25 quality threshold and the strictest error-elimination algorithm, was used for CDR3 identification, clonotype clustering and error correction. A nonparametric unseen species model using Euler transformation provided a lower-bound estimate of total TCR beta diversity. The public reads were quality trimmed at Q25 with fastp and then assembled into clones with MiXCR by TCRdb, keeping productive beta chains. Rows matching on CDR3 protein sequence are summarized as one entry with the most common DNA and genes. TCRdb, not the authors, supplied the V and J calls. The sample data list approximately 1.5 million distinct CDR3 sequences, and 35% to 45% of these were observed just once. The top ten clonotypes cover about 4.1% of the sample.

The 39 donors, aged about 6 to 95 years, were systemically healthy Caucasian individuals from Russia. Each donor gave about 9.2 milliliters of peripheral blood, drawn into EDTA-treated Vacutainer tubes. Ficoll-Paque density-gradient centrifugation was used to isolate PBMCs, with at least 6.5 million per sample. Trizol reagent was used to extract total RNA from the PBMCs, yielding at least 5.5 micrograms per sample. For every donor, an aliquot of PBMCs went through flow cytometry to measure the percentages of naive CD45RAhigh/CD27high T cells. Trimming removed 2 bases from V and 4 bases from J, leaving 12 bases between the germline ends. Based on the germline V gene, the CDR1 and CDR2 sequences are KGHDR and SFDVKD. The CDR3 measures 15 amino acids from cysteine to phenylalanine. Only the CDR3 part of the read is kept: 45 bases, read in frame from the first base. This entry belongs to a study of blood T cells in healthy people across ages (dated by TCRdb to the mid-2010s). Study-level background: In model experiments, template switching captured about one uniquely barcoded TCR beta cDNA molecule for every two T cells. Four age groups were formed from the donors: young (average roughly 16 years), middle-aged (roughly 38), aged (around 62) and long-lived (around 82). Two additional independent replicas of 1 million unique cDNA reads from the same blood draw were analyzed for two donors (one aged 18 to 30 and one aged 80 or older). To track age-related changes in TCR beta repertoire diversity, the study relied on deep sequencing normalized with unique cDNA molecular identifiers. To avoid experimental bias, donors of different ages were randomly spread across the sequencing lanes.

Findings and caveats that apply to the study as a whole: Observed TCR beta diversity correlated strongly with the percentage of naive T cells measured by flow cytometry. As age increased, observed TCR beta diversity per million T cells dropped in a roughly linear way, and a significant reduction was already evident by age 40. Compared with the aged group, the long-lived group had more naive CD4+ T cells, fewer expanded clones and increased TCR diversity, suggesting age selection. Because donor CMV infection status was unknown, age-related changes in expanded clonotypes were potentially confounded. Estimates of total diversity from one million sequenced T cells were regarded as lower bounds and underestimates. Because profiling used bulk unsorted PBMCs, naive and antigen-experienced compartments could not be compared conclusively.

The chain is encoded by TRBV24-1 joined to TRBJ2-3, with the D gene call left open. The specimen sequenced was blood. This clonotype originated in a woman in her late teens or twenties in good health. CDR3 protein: CATSDSRLVADTQYF. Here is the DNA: TGTGCCACCAGTGATTCCCGCCTGGTGGCAGATACGCAGTATTTT.